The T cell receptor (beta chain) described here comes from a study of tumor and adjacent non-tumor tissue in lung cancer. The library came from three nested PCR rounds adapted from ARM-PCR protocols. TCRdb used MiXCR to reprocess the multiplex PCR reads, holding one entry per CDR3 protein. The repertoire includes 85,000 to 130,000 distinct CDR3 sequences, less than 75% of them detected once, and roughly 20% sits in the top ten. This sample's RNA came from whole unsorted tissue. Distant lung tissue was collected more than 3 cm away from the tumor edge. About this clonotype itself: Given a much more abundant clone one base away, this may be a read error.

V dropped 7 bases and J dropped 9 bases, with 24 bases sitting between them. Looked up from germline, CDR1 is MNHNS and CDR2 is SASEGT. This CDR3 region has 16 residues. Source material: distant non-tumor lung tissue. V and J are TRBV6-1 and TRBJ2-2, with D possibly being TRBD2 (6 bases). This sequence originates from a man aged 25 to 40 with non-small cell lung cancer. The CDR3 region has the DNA TGTGCCAGCACCGACGTTCTTCGCGGGGACGCCAGGGAGCTGTTTTTT. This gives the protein CASTDVLRGDARELFF.